These T cell receptor beta chains were read from a single sample in a study of blood T cell repertoires in COVID-19. Sequenced by immunoSEQ multiplex PCR; TCRdb stores in-frame clones only, minus some. The sample records fewer than 450,000 clones, roughly 87% being singletons. Specimen: PBMCs or T cells enriched from blood (not recorded which). Receptors originate from a woman in her thirties or forties with acute COVID-19. Both conserved end residues are part of each CDR3. Fields, in order: V gene, J gene, D gene, clone size, CDR3 protein, CDR3 DNA. D genes are given only for firm matches. Only some rows state a clone size, as once, few, many or a class for expanded clones.

>TRBV9|TRBJ2-1|-|-
CASNRESSYNEQFF
TGTGCCAGCAACAGGGAAAGCTCCTACAATGAGCAGTTCTTC
>TRBV4-1|TRBJ2-7|-|-
CASSRPGADEQYF
TGCGCCAGCAGCCGACCAGGGGCGGACGAGCAGTACTTC
>TRBV10-3|TRBJ1-1|TRBD1|-
CAISESDREAFF
TGTGCCATCAGTGAGTCGGACAGGGAAGCTTTCTTT
>TRBV5-1|TRBJ1-1|TRBD1|-
CASSLVTGELNTEAFF
TGCGCCAGCAGCTTGGTAACAGGGGAACTGAACACTGAAGCTTTCTTT
>TRBV3-1/TRBV3-2|TRBJ2-7|-|once
CASSSYSYEQYF
TGTGCCAGCAGCTCTTACTCCTACGAGCAGTACTTC
>TRBV19|TRBJ1-3|TRBD1|-
CATQGQGAGNTIYF
TGTGCCACCCAAGGACAGGGCGCTGGAAACACCATATATTTT
>TRBV29-1|TRBJ1-1|-|-
CSVTRDTEAFF
TGCAGCGTTACCAGGGATACTGAAGCTTTCTTT
>TRBV19|TRBJ1-1|TRBD1|once
CASRPGGAGNTEAFF
TGTGCCAGTCGGCCAGGGGGCGCGGGGAACACTGAAGCTTTCTTT
>TRBV15|TRBJ1-1|-|-
CATTATGREAFF
TGTGCTACAACCGCGACAGGTCGTGAAGCTTTCTTT
>TRBV25-1|TRBJ2-5|TRBD2|-
CASSDVSGVTQYF
TGTGCCAGCAGTGACGTTAGCGGGGTGACCCAGTACTTC
>TRBV4-1|TRBJ2-3|TRBD2|-
CASSQDLTSGGFTDTQYF
TGCGCCAGCAGCCAAGATCTTACTAGCGGGGGCTTCACAGATACGCAGTATTTT
>TRBV5-6|TRBJ1-3|-|once
CASSPIEAGRNTIYF
TGTGCCAGCAGCCCGATTGAGGCAGGGAGAAACACCATATATTTT
>TRBV6-5|TRBJ1-2|-|-
CASSYIRLAPNYGYTF
TGTGCCAGCAGTTACATAAGACTGGCGCCTAACTATGGCTACACCTTC
>TRBV30|TRBJ1-1|-|few
CAWSQGVFEAFF
TGTGCCTGGAGTCAAGGAGTTTTTGAAGCTTTCTTT
>TRBV7-9|TRBJ1-3|TRBD1|-
CASSLALGTGDSGNTIYF
TGTGCCAGCAGCTTAGCGTTGGGGACAGGGGACTCTGGAAACACCATATATTTT
>TRBV21-1|TRBJ1-5|-|-
CASSKEDRLAGQPQHF
TGTGCCAGCAGCAAAGAGGACAGGTTGGCGGGGCAGCCCCAGCATTTT